These 13 T cell receptor beta chains were sequenced from one sample in a study of T-cell memory formation after mild COVID-19. TCRdb redid the calling of the 5' RACE reads with MiXCR, one entry per CDR3 protein. Here the sample spans fewer than 550,000 distinct CDR3 sequences, 15% to 20% being singletons. The sample consisted of PBMCs or a T cell subset sorted from them (not recorded which). The receptors come from an adult woman who had mild COVID-19 (a few samples of this study predate the infection). Cell type and time point are not known.

The rearrangement uses TRBV12-5 and TRBJ2-1, with D uncertain. Trimming stripped 5 bases from V and 6 bases from J, with 11 bases between. From germline, CDR1 is LGHNT and CDR2 FRNRAP. The CDR3 sequence is 13 residues long. The CDR3, as DNA: TGTGCTAGTGGTGACTTACCACTCAATGAGCAGTTCTTC. Translating gives CASGDLPLNEQFF.

This clonotype was counted between two and nine times. The gene calls are TRBV5-1 and TRBJ1-5; D uncertain. CDR1 is SGHRS, CDR2 YFSETQ, per germline. The CDR3 runs 13 residues. Trimming left V 2 bases short and J 1 base short, with 4 bases between. The CDR3 here is CASSFESNQPQHF. The CDR3 DNA sequence: TGCGCCAGCAGCTTTGAAAGCAATCAGCCCCAGCATTTT.

The rearrangement joins TRBV5-1 to TRBJ2-3; perhaps TRBD2 as D (6 bases). Trimming left V 2 bases short and J 4 bases short, with 14 bases between. The CDR3 totals 15 residues. Germline CDR1 is SGHRS and CDR2 is YFSETQ. The CDR3 DNA follows: TGCGCCAGCAGCTTTGCGGGACTTGGGGCAGATACGCAGTATTTT. Residues: CASSFAGLGADTQYF.

This clonotype turned up a few times. The chain carries TRBV7-2 and TRBJ1-2; 7 nucleotides line up with TRBD1. Germline assignment: CDR1 SGHTA and CDR2 FQGNSA. The ends lost 5 bases at V and 3 bases at J; junction bases unmatched: 15. CDR3 length equals 17 residues. CDR3 sequence reads: CASSARRLQGTYYGYTF. The CDR3 region has the DNA TGTGCCAGCAGCGCTAGACGGCTACAGGGGACCTACTATGGCTACACCTTC. Combining the CDR3 with reference TRBV7-2 and TRBJ1-2 gives the whole variable domain GAGVSQSPSNKVTEKGKDVELRCDPISGHTALYWYRQSLGQGLEFLIYFQGNSAPDKSGLPSDRFSAERTGGSVSTLTIQRTQQEDSAVYLCASSARRLQGTYYGYTFGSGTRLTVV.

The chain's CDR3 is CATGQGDTGELFF. For the CDR3, the DNA is TGTGCCACGGGGCAGGGTGACACCGGGGAGCTGTTTTTT. The chain recombines TRBV12-3 or TRBV12-4 with TRBJ2-2, with D perhaps being TRBD1 or TRBD2 (5 bases each). The CDR3 loop spans 13 amino acids. V dropped 10 bases and J dropped 3 bases, with 12 bases sitting between them.

This chain links TRBV6-5 with TRBJ2-7; D is unclear. Trimming removed 2 bases at V and 0 bases at J, with 11 bases between. The length of the CDR3 is 15 residues. Germline V lookup: CDR1 MNHEY, CDR2 SVGAGI. The CDR3 coding sequence is TGTGCCAGCAGTTACGCCGGACGGAGCTCCTACGAGCAGTACTTC. It specifies CASSYAGRSSYEQYF.

The J gene is TRBJ2-7, the V gene TRBV20-1, with 9 bases matching TRBD2. The CDR3 runs to 13 residues. The trim removed 7 bases at V and 2 bases at J, leaving 6 bases unmatched. Germline loops: CDR1 DFQATT, CDR2 SNEGSKA (reference sequence). The CDR3 here is CSGASGDPYEQYF. In DNA form, the CDR3 reads TGCAGTGGGGCTAGCGGGGACCCCTACGAGCAGTACTTC.

This clonotype was counted between two and nine times. This chain uses TRBV6-2 or TRBV6-3 with TRBJ1-5; D uncertain. CDR3 length: 13 amino acids. V was pared by 5 bases and J by 5 bases, with 10 bases between. Germline values: CDR1 MNHEY, CDR2 SVGEGT. The CDR3 region has the DNA TGTGCCAGCAGTCCCGGGTTCCATCAGCCCCAGCATTTT. This encodes CASSPGFHQPQHF.

In its sample, this clonotype was seen a few times. V gene TRBV9 combines with J gene TRBJ2-2; 7 positions match TRBD2. The CDR3 totals 15 residues. Trimming cost V 5 bases and J 3 bases; bases outside gene matches: 7. Germline loops: CDR1 SGDLS, CDR2 YYNGEE. CDR3 bases: TGTGCCAGCAGGGGACGGGGAGGGGACACCGGGGAGCTGTTTTTT. Protein: CASRGRGGDTGELFF.

This clonotype was seen only a few times. V is TRBV12-3 or TRBV12-4 and J is TRBJ2-3, with 9 bases fitting TRBD2. CDR3 size: 17 residues. The V and J ends lost 2 bases and 5 bases, in that order; junction bases with no gene match: 11. The DNA of the CDR3 is TGTGCCAGCAGTTTATCCCTTGCGGGGGGGCGCCAAGATACGCAGTATTTT. Translated: CASSLSLAGGRQDTQYF.

This clonotype has only one observation. This chain connects TRBV11-3 to TRBJ2-1; 10 nucleotides line up with TRBD2. CDR3 length: 19 residues. The V and J ends lost 4 bases and 0 bases, in that order; junction bases with no gene match: 12. Germline CDR1 and CDR2: SGHNT and YENEEA. CDR3 residues: CASSSRLAGMRTSYNEQFF. Here the CDR3 DNA reads TGTGCCAGCAGCTCGAGACTAGCGGGTATGCGCACCTCCTACAATGAGCAGTTCTTC.

The chain couples TRBV12-3 or TRBV12-4 to TRBJ2-2; tentative D call: TRBD1 (6 bases). The CDR3 sequence is 15 residues long. V was pared by 5 bases and J by 2 bases, with 12 bases between. The CDR3 nucleotides read TGTGCCAGCAGTAAATTGGGACACAACACCGGGGAGCTGTTTTTT. Its translation is CASSKLGHNTGELFF.

This clonotype has more than one count but fewer than ten. V usage is TRBV5-1 and J usage is TRBJ2-5, with a tentative D call TRBD1 (6 bases). The germline V and J ends were trimmed by 3 bases and 5 bases, with 14 bases remaining between them. The germline V gene encodes CDR1 SGHRS and CDR2 YFSETQ. The CDR3 totals 14 residues. This chain's CDR3 is CASSSGHQRETQYF. The CDR3 nucleotides read TGCGCCAGCAGCTCGGGACACCAGCGTGAGACCCAGTACTTC.